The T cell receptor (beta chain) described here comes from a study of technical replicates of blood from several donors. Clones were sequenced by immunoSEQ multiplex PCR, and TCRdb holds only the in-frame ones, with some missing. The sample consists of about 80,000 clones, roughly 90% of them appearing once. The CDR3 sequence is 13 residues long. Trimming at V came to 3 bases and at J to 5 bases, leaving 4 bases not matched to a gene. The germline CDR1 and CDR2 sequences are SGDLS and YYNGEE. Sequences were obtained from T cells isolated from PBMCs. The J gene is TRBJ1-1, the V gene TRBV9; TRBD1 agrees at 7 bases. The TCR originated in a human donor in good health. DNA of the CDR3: TGTGCCAGCAGCGCCCGGACAGGAACTGAAGCTTTCTTT. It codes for CASSARTGTEAFF.